Following are 30 T cell receptor beta chains from one sample sequenced in a study of OX40 agonist ivuxolimab in advanced cancers. Profiled with immunoSEQ multiplex PCR; TCRdb holds only in-frame clones, not every one. The table lists around 33,000 clones, about nine tenths of them singletons. Sequencing was performed on CD4+ or CD8+ T cells sorted from blood, taken in a trial of the OX40 agonist ivuxolimab. The receptor source for this set is an adult with an advanced solid tumor such as melanoma, head and neck, liver or kidney cancer.

The rearrangement joins TRBV5-4 to TRBJ1-1; unclear D gene. V was clipped by 4 bases and J by 7 bases, with 17 bases between them. The CDR3 covers 14 residues. From germline, CDR1 is SGHNT and CDR2 YYREEE (reference sequence). The CDR3 coding sequence is TGTGCCAGCAGCAATCCGGGAAAGGCTCTTGAAGCTTTCTTT. Translated: CASSNPGKALEAFF.

The CDR3 coding sequence is TGCAGTGCTAGAGTCGTAGGGGGCGGATACTTC. Amino acid sequence: CSARVVGGGYF. V and J are TRBV20-1 and TRBJ2-7; TRBD1 aligns across 7 bases. The V segment lost 1 base and the J segment 13 bases; nucleotides outside the gene matches: 7. Germline CDR1 DFQATT, CDR2 SNEGSKA (reference sequence). The CDR3 contains 11 residues.

This clone appeared once. The chain links TRBV27 to TRBJ2-7, with 9 nucleotides matching TRBD1. The germline V gene encodes CDR1 MNHEY and CDR2 SMNVEV (reference sequence). This CDR3 has 15 residues. The junction had 8 bases not matched to a gene; V was cut back by 1 base and J by 7 bases. CDR3 coding DNA: TGTGCCAGCAGTTTATTTACACAGGGGGCTTCAGAGCAGTACTTC. Translated, it gives CASSLFTQGASEQYF.

V usage is TRBV19 and J usage is TRBJ1-1; the D gene is possibly TRBD1 (6 bases). CDR1 LNHDA and CDR2 SQIVND come from the germline V gene (reference sequence). The CDR3 covers 13 residues. Trimming stripped 7 bases from V and 8 bases from J, with 17 bases between. The CDR3 sequence is CASNQGTWTEAFF. The CDR3 DNA reads TGTGCCAGTAACCAGGGGACGTGGACCGAAGCTTTCTTT.

This chain connects TRBV6-6 to TRBJ1-1, with no clear D. Per the germline V gene, CDR1 is MNHNY and CDR2 is SVGAGI (reference sequence). This CDR3 spans 13 amino acids. Trimming removed 1 base at V and 1 base at J, with 4 bases between. The CDR3 bases are TGTGCCAGCAGTTACTGGGAGAACACTGAAGCTTTCTTT. Translation gives CASSYWENTEAFF.

This chain joins TRBV6-5 and TRBJ1-1; no firm D call. The CDR3 runs 13 residues. V was pared by 5 bases and J by 5 bases, with 12 bases between. The germline gives CDR1 MNHEY, CDR2 SVGAGI. The CDR3 nucleotides read TGTGCCAGCAGTCGACTCGCGGGGACTGAAGCTTTCTTT. This sequence encodes CASSRLAGTEAFF.

The chain uses TRBV6-6 and TRBJ1-5, with a tentative D call TRBD1 (5 bases). Germline lookup yields CDR1 MNHNY and CDR2 SVGAGI (reference sequence). The CDR3 has 14 residues. V dropped 6 bases and J dropped 4 bases, with 13 bases sitting between them. This CDR3 reads CASRPGHGNQPQHF. As DNA, the CDR3 is TGTGCCAGCAGACCTGGACACGGTAATCAGCCCCAGCATTTT.

The chain employs TRBV5-1 and TRBJ2-7, with 9 bases fitting TRBD2. This CDR3 contains 14 residues. V was clipped by 4 bases and J by 7 bases; unmatched bases: 9. Germline V lookup: CDR1 SGHRS, CDR2 YFSETQ. CDR3 sequence: CASSPVAGVGEQYF. CDR3 nucleotide sequence: TGCGCCAGCAGCCCGGTAGCGGGAGTGGGAGAGCAGTACTTC.

The CDR3 is CASSAPAGTGDTDTQYF. The DNA of the CDR3 is TGTGCCAGCAGCGCGCCTGCCGGGACAGGGGACACAGATACGCAGTATTTT. The V call is TRBV7-3, the J call TRBJ2-3, with TRBD1 matching over 10 bases. V lost 5 bases to trimming and J lost 2 bases; unmatched junction nucleotides: 10. Germline values: CDR1 SGHTA, CDR2 FQGTGA. The CDR3 runs 17 residues. Drawing the rest from reference TRBV7-3 and TRBJ2-3, the complete variable domain is GAGVSQTPSNKVTEKGKYVELRCDPISGHTALYWYRQSLGQGPEFLIYFQGTGAADDSGLPNDRFFAVRPEGSVSTLKIQRTERGDSAVYLCASSAPAGTGDTDTQYFGPGTRLTVL.

The chain links TRBV27 to TRBJ2-1; D might be TRBD1 (6 bases). Germline CDR1 is MNHEY and CDR2 is SMNVEV (reference sequence). The CDR3 loop spans 15 amino acids. Between the trimmed V and J ends, which lost 6 bases and 1 base, there was a span of 13 bases. CDR3: CASSRHRESYNEQFF. The CDR3 bases are TGTGCCAGCAGCAGACACAGGGAGTCCTACAATGAGCAGTTCTTC.

Of note for this clone: Germline is not matched at one junction end, which may reflect a read error. The chain is built from TRBV6-5 and TRBJ1-4; D is ambiguous. The CDR3 contains 13 residues. The germline gives CDR1 MNHEY, CDR2 SVGAGI. CDR3 in amino acids: CASSYSFKTARLF. DNA for the CDR3: TGTGCCAGCAGTTACTCTTTTAAGACGGCCCGACTGTTT.

This clone was detected only once. This chain connects TRBV19 to TRBJ2-7, with TRBD1 matching over 11 bases. V lost 3 bases, J lost 2 bases, and 3 bases stayed unmatched. Germline V gives CDR1 LNHDA, CDR2 SQIVND (reference sequence). The CDR3 has 15 residues. The CDR3 DNA follows: TGTGCCAGTAGTATCAGGACAGGGGGCGCCTACGAGCAGTACTTC. Its protein is CASSIRTGGAYEQYF.

The chain uses TRBV7-2 and TRBJ2-2; either TRBD1 or TRBD2 may fit D (6 bases each). The CDR3 extends over 18 amino acids. CDR1 and CDR2 (germline): SGHTA, FQGNSA. The germline V and J ends were trimmed by 0 bases and 4 bases, with 18 bases remaining between them. The CDR3 DNA is TGTGCCAGCAGCTTAGCGGGGGGCAGGGCCGCAAGCACCGGGGAGCTGTTTTTT. Its protein is CASSLAGGRAASTGELFF.

The chain has TRBV27 and TRBJ2-7, with 8 bases that match TRBD1. In germline, CDR1 is MNHEY, CDR2 SMNVEV (reference sequence). This CDR3 is built from 12 residues. The V segment lost 0 bases and the J segment 12 bases; nucleotides outside the gene matches: 4. In DNA, the CDR3 is TGTGCCAGCAGTTTATCCGGGACAGGTTGGTACTTC. Encoded protein: CASSLSGTGWYF.

J is TRBJ1-1 and V is TRBV19; D unresolved. With 6 bases removed from V and 3 bases from J, the gap between germline ends came to 17 bases. Germline V lookup: CDR1 LNHDA, CDR2 SQIVND (reference sequence). The length of the CDR3 is 15 residues. The CDR3 region has the DNA TGTGCCAGTAGGTCCCCGTGGAGAGACTACACTGAAGCTTTCTTT. It translates to CASRSPWRDYTEAFF. Full variable domain (missing parts from reference TRBV19 and TRBJ1-1): DGGITQSPKYLFRKEGQNVTLSCEQNLNHDAMYWYRQDPGQGLRLIYYSQIVNDFQKGDIAEGYSVSREKKESFPLTVTSAQKNPTAFYLCASRSPWRDYTEAFFGQGTRLTVV.

CDR3 nucleotides: TGTGCCAGCAGCCCTACAGGGGCATCTAGCACAGATACGCAGTATTTT. It is translated as CASSPTGASSTDTQYF. The chain joins TRBV5-4 to TRBJ2-3, with TRBD1 matching 7 bases. The CDR3 contains 16 residues. Germline assignment: CDR1 SGHNT and CDR2 YYREEE (reference sequence). V shed 4 bases, J shed 0 bases, and the junction held 8 bases outside the gene matches.

This clone was recorded once. The rearrangement links TRBV5-1 to TRBJ2-5; D possibly uses TRBD1 or TRBD2 (5 bases each). Looked up from germline, CDR1 is SGHRS and CDR2 is YFSETQ. This CDR3 has 13 residues. Between the trimmed V and J ends, which lost 7 bases and 1 base, there was a span of 11 bases. The CDR3 sequence: CASGDLIQETQYF. The CDR3 DNA reads TGCGCCAGCGGGGACCTCATCCAAGAGACCCAGTACTTC.

This chain connects TRBV5-1 to TRBJ2-1; D remains ambiguous. Germline V gene data show CDR1 as SGHRS and CDR2 as YFSETQ. Trimming shortened V by 1 base and J by 5 bases, and 10 bases separated the two germline ends. The CDR3 runs to 14 residues. The CDR3 sequence: CASSLIGANNEQFF. CDR3 in DNA: TGCGCCAGCAGCTTGATCGGAGCAAACAATGAGCAGTTCTTC.

The chain is built from TRBV27 and TRBJ2-5, with 11 nucleotides matching TRBD1. Per the germline V gene, CDR1 is MNHEY and CDR2 is SMNVEV (reference sequence). V gave up 3 bases and J gave up 6 bases; unmatched junction bases: 6. There are 15 residues in the CDR3. The chain's CDR3 is CASSFRTGGSQTQYF. In DNA, the CDR3 is TGTGCCAGCAGTTTCAGGACAGGGGGCTCGCAGACCCAGTACTTC.

This chain joins TRBV7-8 and TRBJ1-1; D possibly corresponds to TRBD1 (6 bases). The V gene lost 1 base and the J gene lost 1 base, with 19 bases spanning the gap. Per germline, CDR1 SGHVS and CDR2 FQNEAQ. CDR3 length equals 18 residues. The CDR3 DNA reads as TGTGCCAGCAGCTTAGTGGCTGGGGGGGGCTCGGGGAACACTGAAGCTTTCTTT. Amino acid sequence: CASSLVAGGGSGNTEAFF.

The chain uses TRBV7-9 and TRBJ1-1, with D uncertain. The CDR3 sequence is 15 residues long. Trimming left V 1 base short and J 0 bases short, with 9 bases between. The germline V gene encodes CDR1 SEHNR and CDR2 FQNEAQ (reference sequence). DNA for the CDR3: TGTGCCAGCAGCTTAGGGTTCGGGGTGAACACTGAAGCTTTCTTT. Translating it yields CASSLGFGVNTEAFF.

A word on this clone: Because the CDR3's place on the DNA is in doubt, the DNA is left out and the CDR3 is given as listed by TCRdb. The chain employs TRBV2 and TRBJ1-1; the table's D call of TRBD1 was not tested on the DNA. Germline CDR1 SNHLY, CDR2 FYNNEI. The CDR3 totals 16 residues, both ends included. CDR3 region: CASSFGAGTANTEAFF.

The V call is TRBV19, the J call TRBJ2-4; no firm D call. In germline, CDR1 is LNHDA, CDR2 SQIVND (reference sequence). V lost 1 base and J lost 9, with 13 bases in between. CDR3 size: 14 residues. CDR3 residues: CASSIGGRSGIQYF. For the CDR3, the DNA is TGTGCCAGTAGTATAGGAGGCAGGTCGGGCATTCAGTACTTC.

This clone was seen once. The CDR3 loop reads CASSQRQGLSNTEAFF. CDR3 coding DNA: TGTGCCAGCAGCCAACGGCAAGGACTCTCGAACACTGAAGCTTTCTTT. This rearrangement joins TRBV4-2 to TRBJ1-1, with D unresolved. Germline CDR1 is LGHNA and CDR2 is YNFKEQ. This CDR3 spans 16 amino acids. V was shortened by 2 bases and J by 1 base, with 14 bases between the two germline ends.

The genes are TRBV19 and TRBJ2-3; 9 bases align to TRBD2. The ends lost 6 bases at V and 4 bases at J; junction bases unmatched: 2. This CDR3 comprises 13 residues. CDR1 LNHDA and CDR2 SQIVND come from the germline V gene (reference sequence). The CDR3 DNA reads TGTGCCAGTAGGCGGGAGGGGGCAGATACGCAGTATTTT. This sequence encodes CASRREGADTQYF.

In DNA form, the CDR3 reads TGTGCCAGCAGTTTATCAGGGTTGGGTCAGCCCCAGCATTTT. Amino acid sequence: CASSLSGLGQPQHF. The chain recombines TRBV27 with TRBJ1-5; no definite D call. The CDR3 is 14 residues long. The germline V gene encodes CDR1 MNHEY and CDR2 SMNVEV (reference sequence). V lost 0 bases, J lost 6 bases, and 9 bases lay in between.

The V gene is TRBV28, the J gene TRBJ2-7; TRBD2 is a possible D gene (5 bases). Germline V gene data show CDR1 as MDHEN and CDR2 as SYDVKM. The CDR3 contains 16 residues. Trimming cost V 4 bases and J 5 bases, with 21 bases left between them. The CDR3, as DNA: TGTGCCAGCAGTTCGAACGGACTCGCTAGTCCCCACGAGCAGTACTTC. As protein: CASSSNGLASPHEQYF.

This chain joins TRBV5-4 and TRBJ2-7, with 8 bases fitting TRBD1. From germline, CDR1 is SGHNT and CDR2 YYREEE (reference sequence). The CDR3 covers 16 residues. The V and J ends lost 4 bases and 0 bases, in that order; junction bases with no gene match: 9. In DNA form, the CDR3 reads TGTGCCAGCAGCCGCACCGGACAGGGTCGCTCCTACGAGCAGTACTTC. Its translation is CASSRTGQGRSYEQYF. The full variable domain, in which reference TRBV5-4 and TRBJ2-7 provide the parts outside the CDR3, is ETGVTQSPTHLIKTRGQQVTLRCSSQSGHNTVSWYQQALGQGPQFIFQYYREEENGRGNFPPRFSGLQFPNYSSELNVNALELDDSALYLCASSRTGQGRSYEQYFGPGTRLTVT.

The genes are TRBV10-3 and TRBJ1-6; D is ambiguous. CDR1 ENHRY and CDR2 SYGVKD come from the germline V gene. Trimming stripped 6 bases from V and 12 bases from J, with 15 bases between. The CDR3 loop spans 13 amino acids. The CDR3 sequence is CAISPIPREPLHF. The CDR3 nucleotides are TGTGCCATCAGCCCAATACCCAGAGAACCCCTCCACTTT.

V gene TRBV28 combines with J gene TRBJ2-7; 15 nucleotides line up with TRBD2. Trimming cost V 3 bases and J 2 bases; bases outside gene matches: 11. Germline V gene lookup returns CDR1 MDHEN and CDR2 SYDVKM. This CDR3 contains 19 residues. The CDR3 sequence is CASSLIGLAGGYGAYEQYF. CDR3 sequence (DNA): TGTGCCAGCAGTTTGATCGGACTAGCGGGAGGGTATGGGGCCTACGAGCAGTACTTC.